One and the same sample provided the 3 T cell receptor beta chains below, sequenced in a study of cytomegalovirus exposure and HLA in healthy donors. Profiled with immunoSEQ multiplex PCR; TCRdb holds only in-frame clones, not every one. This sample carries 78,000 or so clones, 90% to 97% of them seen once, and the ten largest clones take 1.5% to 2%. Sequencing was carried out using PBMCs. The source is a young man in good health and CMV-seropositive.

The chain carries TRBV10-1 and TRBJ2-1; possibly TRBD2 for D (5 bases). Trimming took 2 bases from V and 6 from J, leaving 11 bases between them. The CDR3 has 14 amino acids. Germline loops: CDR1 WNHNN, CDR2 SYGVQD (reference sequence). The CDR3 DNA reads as TGCGCCAGCAGTGAGGCTAGCCTTGGCAATGAGCAGTTCTTC. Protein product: CASSEASLGNEQFF.

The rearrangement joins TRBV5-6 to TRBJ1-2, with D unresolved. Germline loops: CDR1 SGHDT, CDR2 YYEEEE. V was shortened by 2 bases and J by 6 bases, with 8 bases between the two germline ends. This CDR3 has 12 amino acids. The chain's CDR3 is CASSFTGNGYTF. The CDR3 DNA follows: TGTGCCAGCAGCTTCACGGGGAATGGCTACACCTTC. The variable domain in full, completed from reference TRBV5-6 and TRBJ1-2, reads DAGVTQSPTHLIKTRGQQVTLRCSPKSGHDTVSWYQQALGQGPQFIFQYYEEEERQRGNFPDRFSGHQFPNYSSELNVNALLLGDSALYLCASSFTGNGYTFGSGTRLTVV.

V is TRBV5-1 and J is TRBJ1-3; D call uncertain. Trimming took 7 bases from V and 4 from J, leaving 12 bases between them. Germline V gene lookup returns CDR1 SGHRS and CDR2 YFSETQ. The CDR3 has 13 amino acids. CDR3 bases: TGCGCCAGCGCCGAATCCAGGGGAAACACCATATATTTT. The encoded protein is CASAESRGNTIYF.